The entry that follows covers one TCR beta chain sequence. Its antigen is undetermined. The PCR had 60 Vbeta and 13 Jbeta primers. Libraries were prepared by immunoSEQ multiplex PCR; TCRdb keeps only in-frame clonotypes and omits some of them. The sample consists of about 120,000 clones, approximately 78% of them appearing once. CDR1 and CDR2 from the germline V gene are MDHEN and SYDVKM. Trimming removed 2 bases at V and 12 bases at J, with 10 bases between. This CDR3 region has 11 residues. This sample stems from a study of cytomegalovirus exposure and HLA in healthy donors. Findings of the study overall: The study carried out a later analysis of TCR beta sequences. It associated some 17,000 of them with specific HLA alleles at a false discovery rate of 0.05. What TCR beta sequences reportedly achieved was accurate prediction of HLA-A and HLA-B alleles in most subjects.

The sample comprised PBMCs. This chain connects TRBV28 to TRBJ1-2; D unresolved. This clonotype was obtained from a man aged 30 to 39 in good health and CMV-seropositive. For the CDR3, the DNA is TGTGCCAGCAGTTTACGCCAGGATAACACCTTC. It translates to CASSLRQDNTF.